This TCR beta chain is drawn from a study of follicular helper T cells after annual influenza vaccination (dated by TCRdb to 2016 to 2017). Background for the entire study: Blood was collected on days 0, 7 and 28 after each seasonal influenza vaccination. To look at recall of cTfh clones, some subjects were tracked through successive annual vaccinations covering the 2013-2014, 2014-2015 and 2015-2016 seasons. One week after vaccination, a second recruited cohort of about a dozen subjects (Table S1) displayed a similar ICOS+CD38+ cTfh response. Multi-year samples were available for six subjects, with four spanning two vaccination seasons and two spanning three seasons. Samples from 2013-2014 were cryopreserved, whereas samples from about 2015 were processed immediately after collection. The paper's findings and limits, for the study overall: ICOS+CD38+ cTfh clonality correlated with the frequency of that population, and its change correlated with the change in circulating plasmablast frequency. Successive annual vaccinations recalled a recurrent oligoclonal ICOS+CD38+ cTfh response that contained tetramer and AIM influenza-specific clonotypes. Day 7 ICOS+CD38+ clones were most often found later in ICOS-CD38- cTfh, suggesting that subset may serve as a memory reservoir. Only 10-20% of analyzed cells yielded productive TCRB sequences, so sampling of rare clonotypes was not possible.

The time point label, read with the paper, signifies: 2015-2016 season, pre-vaccination. Seasonal inactivated influenza vaccine (Fluvarix) was administered to adults, and sorted blood CD4 subsets were tracked by TCRB sequencing before and after vaccination. To be eligible, subjects had to live in the community and must not have received influenza vaccine in the previous 6 months. Subjects were excluded for influenza vaccine contraindications, substance abuse, HIV/AIDS, active malignancy, immunomodulatory medication, or active illness such as respiratory infection. At each time point, somewhere between roughly 35 and 110 mL of blood was taken. Non-naive CD4+CXCR5+PD-1+ cells were defined as circulating Tfh and were sorted into ICOS+CD38+ and ICOS-CD38- fractions. PBMC were isolated using Ficoll-Paque PLUS or SepMate separation. Before DNA extraction, cell subsets were sorted from PBMC on a BD FACS Aria.

On this clone: The antigen it recognizes is unknown. Base qualities are not provided; no much larger clone lies one nucleotide away.

To prepare the library, the immunoSEQ multiplex PCR assay was applied. Adaptive Biotechnologies handled the TCRB amplification, library preparation, sequencing and preliminary bioinformatics at Survey level resolution. For TCRB sequencing, genomic DNA from sorted cTfh populations was amplified by multiplex PCR. The original pipeline was this. Clonality was calculated in R as 1 minus normalized Shannon entropy, and the Gini index was calculated with the R package ineq. To get the overlap score, the summed counts of shared sequences were divided by the total counts of all sequences in both of the compared samples. Shared-clonotype significance used Fisher's exact test assuming a theoretical repertoire of 10^7 TCRB sequences. Held by TCRdb, this immuneACCESS table contains in-frame sequences only and omits some clones. Under half of the omission traces to an unresolved V gene where checked; the cause of the rest is unknown. V and J calls and clone size are given by that table; D and trimming were obtained from the DNA. This sample comprises roughly 4,600 clones, 65% to 85% of them detected only once. Less than 2.5% of the sample rests with the top ten.

At the junction V is shortened by 2 bases and J by 4 bases, with 11 bases in between. CDR1 is given as SQVTM and CDR2 as ANQGSEA, both from the germline V gene. CDR3 length: 13 amino acids, cysteine to phenylalanine. Left in the record is the CDR3 DNA by itself, 39 bases read in frame from the first base. The sequence is built from TRBV29-1 and TRBJ2-5; the D gene cannot be named for sure. The material sequenced was CXCR5+ CD38- circulating T follicular helper cells from blood, taken on the day of influenza vaccination. This sample's cell subset or site label indicates: circulating Tfh, non-naive CD4+CXCR5+PD-1+ (ICOS+CD38+ or ICOS-CD38-). The sequence was collected from an adult who received the influenza vaccine. For the CDR3, the sequence is CSVEIGFGETQYF. The DNA sequence is as follows: TGCAGCGTTGAAATAGGGTTTGGAGAGACCCAGTACTTC.